Presented here are 5 T cell receptor beta chains from one specimen sequenced in a study of cytomegalovirus exposure and HLA in healthy donors. The assay was immunoSEQ multiplex PCR, and TCRdb's table has in-frame clones only and misses some. Of about 240,000 clones listed, 75% to 90% are singletons. Sequencing input: PBMCs. Every receptor here comes from a woman aged 25 to 45 in good health and CMV-seropositive.

The CDR3 spells CASSLVASGENIQYF. The CDR3 DNA reads as TGCGCCAGCAGCTTGGTAGCTAGCGGGGAAAACATTCAGTACTTC. The chain links TRBV5-1 to TRBJ2-4, with 9 bases aligning to TRBD2. In germline, CDR1 is SGHRS, CDR2 YFSETQ. This CDR3 spans 15 amino acids. Trimming took 0 bases from V and 5 from J; bases not matched to a gene: 3.

The chain carries TRBV29-1 and TRBJ2-7; weak D call: TRBD1 (6 bases). The CDR3 runs 13 residues. Trimming left V 7 bases short and J 0 bases short, with 13 bases between. Germline CDR1 is SQVTM and CDR2 is ANQGSEA. CDR3 in DNA: TGCAGCGGCCGGGACACCCTCTCCTACGAGCAGTACTTC. Translation: CSGRDTLSYEQYF.

The genes are TRBV6-5 and TRBJ2-7; D gene unclear. Looked up from germline, CDR1 is MNHEY and CDR2 is SVGAGI. The CDR3 covers 16 residues. Deletions cut 0 bases from V and 2 bases from J, with 14 bases between. The CDR3 DNA sequence: TGTGCCAGCAGTTACTCGTATCTTAGCCAAACCTACGAGCAGTACTTC. The encoded protein is CASSYSYLSQTYEQYF.

The chain employs TRBV18 and TRBJ1-2, with a weak D call TRBD1 (6 bases). Trimming shortened V by 3 bases and J by 2 bases, and 10 bases separated the two germline ends. Germline CDR1 KGHSH, CDR2 LQKENI. The length of the CDR3 is 14 residues. CDR3 sequence: CASSPNRENYGYTF. The CDR3 DNA follows: TGTGCCAGCTCACCGAACAGGGAAAACTATGGCTACACCTTC.

At least ten counts were recorded for this clone. This chain joins TRBV27 and TRBJ1-1; tentatively, D is TRBD1 (5 bases). V dropped 8 bases and J dropped 4 bases, with 14 bases sitting between them. This CDR3 comprises 13 residues. The germline V gene encodes CDR1 MNHEY and CDR2 SMNVEV (reference sequence). As DNA, the CDR3 is TGTGCCAGCGGGGCGCTATGGGGCACTGAAGCTTTCTTT. Translating gives CASGALWGTEAFF.